This TCR beta chain was recorded in a study of blood T cell repertoires in COVID-19. Study-wide context: Acute and convalescent COVID-19 samples came from the United States, Italy and Spain. Nucleic acid was either cDNA or gDNA, and it came from T cells, B-cell-depleted T cells, or PBMCs.

The germline gives CDR1 SNHLY, CDR2 FYNNEI. The ends were cut back, 3 bases at V and 10 bases at J, with 10 bases in the middle. The CDR3 runs to 13 residues. In the authors' methods: Amplification of reference gene primers provided the estimated nucleated cell counts. TCRdb keeps only in-frame clones here, not all; method: immunoSEQ multiplex PCR. V and J calls plus clone size are reproduced from that table; the DNA served to infer D and trimming. The sample has about 99,000 clones, around 90% seen once. The source of this sequence is a human donor in a cohort sampled during active COVID-19. Sequences were obtained from peripheral blood. The chain joins TRBV2 to TRBJ1-6, with a weak D call TRBD1 (5 bases). In nucleotides, the CDR3 is TGTGCCAGCAGTGACAGGGAGGGCTCACCCCTCCACTTT. Its protein product is CASSDREGSPLHF.